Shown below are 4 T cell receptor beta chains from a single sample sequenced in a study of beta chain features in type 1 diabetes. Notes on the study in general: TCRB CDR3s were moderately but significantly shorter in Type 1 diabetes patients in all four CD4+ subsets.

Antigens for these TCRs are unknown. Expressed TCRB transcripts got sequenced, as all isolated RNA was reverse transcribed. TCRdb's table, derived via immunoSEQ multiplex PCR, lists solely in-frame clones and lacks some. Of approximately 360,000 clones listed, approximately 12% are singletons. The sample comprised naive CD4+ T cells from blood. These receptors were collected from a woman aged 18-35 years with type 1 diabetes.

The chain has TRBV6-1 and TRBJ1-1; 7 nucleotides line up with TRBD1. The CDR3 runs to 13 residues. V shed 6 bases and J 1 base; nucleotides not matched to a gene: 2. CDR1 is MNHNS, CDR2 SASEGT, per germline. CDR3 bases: TGTGCCAGCAGCAGACAGGGGAACACTGAAGCTTTCTTT. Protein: CASSRQGNTEAFF.

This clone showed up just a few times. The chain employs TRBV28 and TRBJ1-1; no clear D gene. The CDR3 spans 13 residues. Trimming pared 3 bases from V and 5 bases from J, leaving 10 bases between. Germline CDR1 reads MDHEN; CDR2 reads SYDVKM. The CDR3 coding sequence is TGTGCCAGCAGTTTGCGGACGGGGACTGAAGCTTTCTTT. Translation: CASSLRTGTEAFF.

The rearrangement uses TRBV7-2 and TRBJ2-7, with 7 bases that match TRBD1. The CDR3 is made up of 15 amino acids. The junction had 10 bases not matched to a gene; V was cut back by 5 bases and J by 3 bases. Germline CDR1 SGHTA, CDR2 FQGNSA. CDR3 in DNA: TGTGCCAGCAGCCTAACGGGACAGCAGATCTACGAGCAGTACTTC. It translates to CASSLTGQQIYEQYF. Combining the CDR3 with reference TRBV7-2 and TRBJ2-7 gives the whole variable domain GAGVSQSPSNKVTEKGKDVELRCDPISGHTALYWYRQSLGQGLEFLIYFQGNSAPDKSGLPSDRFSAERTGGSVSTLTIQRTQQEDSAVYLCASSLTGQQIYEQYFGPGTRLTVT.

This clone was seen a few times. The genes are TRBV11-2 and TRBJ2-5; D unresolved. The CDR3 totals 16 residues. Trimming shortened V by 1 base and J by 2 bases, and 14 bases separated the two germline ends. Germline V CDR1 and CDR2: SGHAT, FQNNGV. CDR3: CASSLVFTDTQETQYF. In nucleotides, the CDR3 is TGTGCCAGCAGCTTAGTCTTTACAGATACACAAGAGACCCAGTACTTC. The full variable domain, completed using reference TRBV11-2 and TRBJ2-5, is EAGVAQSPRYKIIEKRQSVAFWCNPISGHATLYWYQQILGQGPKLLIQFQNNGVVDDSQLPKDRFSAERLKGVDSTLKIQPAKLEDSAVYLCASSLVFTDTQETQYFGPGTRLLVL.